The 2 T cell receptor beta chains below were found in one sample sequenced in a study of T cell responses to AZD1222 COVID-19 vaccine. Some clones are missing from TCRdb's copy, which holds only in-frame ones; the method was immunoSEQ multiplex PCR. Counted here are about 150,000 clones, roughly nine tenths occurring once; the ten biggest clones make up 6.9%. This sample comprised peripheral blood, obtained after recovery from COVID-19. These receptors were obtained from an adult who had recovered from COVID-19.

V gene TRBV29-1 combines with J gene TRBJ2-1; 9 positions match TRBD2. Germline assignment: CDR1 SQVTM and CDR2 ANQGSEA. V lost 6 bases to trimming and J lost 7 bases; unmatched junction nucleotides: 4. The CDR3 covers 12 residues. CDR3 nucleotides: TGCAGCGTAGCGGGGGGCACGAATGAGCAGTTCTTC. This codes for CSVAGGTNEQFF.

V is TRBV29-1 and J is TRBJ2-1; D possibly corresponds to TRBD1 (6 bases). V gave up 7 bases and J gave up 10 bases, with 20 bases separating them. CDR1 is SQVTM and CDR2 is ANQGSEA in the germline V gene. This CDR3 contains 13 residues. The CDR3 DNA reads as TGCAGCGCCGGAGAATTACAGGGTTACGAGCAGTTCTTC. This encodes CSAGELQGYEQFF.